A selection of T cell receptor beta chains follows, all from one sample in a study of cytomegalovirus exposure and HLA in healthy donors. TCRdb keeps only in-frame clones here, not all; method: immunoSEQ multiplex PCR. This repertoire shows fewer than 250,000 clones, around 80% found once; its top ten account for more than 0.6%. The sample consisted of PBMCs. All receptors derive from a boy between 2 and 10 years old in good health and CMV-seronegative. The CDR3 runs from the conserved cysteine through the conserved F or W. The order of the fields is D gene, clone size, J gene, V gene, CDR3 DNA, CDR3 protein. D genes are given only for firm matches. Expanded clones are given a class, and other clones once, few, many or no size at all.

TRBD2,NA,TRBJ2-7,TRBV29-1,TGCAGCGCCTTCCTAGCGGCCGCGACTGCAGACGAGCAGTACTTC,CSAFLAAATADEQYF
TRBD1,NA,TRBJ1-1,TRBV5-8,TGTGCCAGCAGTCGGGACAGGTCCACTGAAGCTTTCTTT,CASSRDRSTEAFF
NA,NA,TRBJ1-5,TRBV6-6,TGTGCCAGCAGCCACCCACGGGGGATCAATCAGCCCCAGCATTTT,CASSHPRGINQPQHF
NA,NA,TRBJ1-1,TRBV2,TGTGCCATCTGGGGGGGGAGGGAAGCTTTCTTT,CAIWGGREAFF
NA,NA,TRBJ1-1,TRBV30,TGTGCCTGGAGTGTAGGGGTGAACACTGAAGCTTTCTTT,CAWSVGVNTEAFF
TRBD2,few,TRBJ2-7,TRBV5-5,TGTGCCAGCAGCTTGGGGCCTAGCGGTCCCTACGAGCAGTACTTC,CASSLGPSGPYEQYF
NA,NA,TRBJ1-5,TRBV2,TGTGCCAGCAGTGAAAGGGGATTTCAGCCCCAGCATTTT,CASSERGFQPQHF
TRBD2,NA,TRBJ2-3,TRBV6-5,TGTGCCAGCAGTCCTCTAGCGGGGGGGCCTCATACGCAGTATTTT,CASSPLAGGPHTQYF
NA,once,TRBJ2-1,TRBV27,TGTGCCAGCAGCGCGGGACCAAGCTCCTACAATGAGCAGTTCTTC,CASSAGPSSYNEQFF
NA,NA,TRBJ2-7,TRBV6-5,TGTGCCAGCAGTCCAGGGCGCGAGCAGTACTTC,CASSPGREQYF
NA,NA,TRBJ2-2,TRBV7-3,TGTGCCAGCAGCTCCGTTACCGGGGAGCTGTTTTTT,CASSSVTGELFF
NA,NA,TRBJ2-5,TRBV11-2,TGTGCCAGCAGCTTAGCAGTACAAGAGACCCAGTACTTC,CASSLAVQETQYF
NA,NA,TRBJ1-1,TRBV27,TGTGCCAGCAGTCCCCCCGGCGGGGCCAGGGACACTGAAGCTTTCTTT,CASSPPGGARDTEAFF
TRBD2,NA,TRBJ2-1,TRBV2,TGTGCCAGCAGTCCCCTTACTAGCGGGCTCTACAATGAGCAGTTCTTC,CASSPLTSGLYNEQFF
TRBD2,NA,TRBJ2-3,TRBV11-2,TGTGCCAGCAGCCCACCAGCGGGGGGGCGCCGAGATACGCAGTATTTT,CASSPPAGGRRDTQYF
NA,NA,TRBJ2-7,TRBV9,TGTGCCAGCAGCGTAGCGGGATCCCAGCAGTACTTC,CASSVAGSQQYF
NA,NA,TRBJ2-7,TRBV7-2,TGTGCCAGCAGCCAGGGACAATCCTACGAGCAGTACTTC,CASSQGQSYEQYF
TRBD2,NA,TRBJ2-1,TRBV4-1,TGCTCCCAGCAGCCCCGGGGGGGCAGAAACAATGAGCAGTTCTTC,CSQQPRGGRNNEQFF
TRBD2,NA,TRBJ2-7,TRBV11-2,TGTGCCAGCAGCTTAACTAGCGGGAGTGAGTACGAGCAGTACTTC,CASSLTSGSEYEQYF
TRBD2,NA,TRBJ2-7,TRBV5-1,TGCGCCAGCAGCTTTGGTGGGGGGGCCTACGAGCAGTACTTC,CASSFGGGAYEQYF
TRBD1,NA,TRBJ1-2,TRBV5-6,TGTGCCAGCAGCCTCGGACAGGGCTGGGCTGGCTACACCTTC,CASSLGQGWAGYTF
NA,NA,TRBJ2-3,TRBV29-1,TGCAGCGTTGAAGGCAGGGTGTCTATAGATACGCAGTATTTT,CSVEGRVSIDTQYF
NA,NA,TRBJ2-5,TRBV10-3,TGTGCCATCAGTGAACTCGGGGAAGAGACCCAGTACTTC,CAISELGEETQYF
TRBD1,NA,TRBJ2-3,TRBV27,TGTGCCAGCAGGACAGGGTTTTCAGATACGCAGTATTTT,CASRTGFSDTQYF
TRBD1,NA,TRBJ2-1,TRBV9,TGTGCCAGCAGCACCCAAACGGGACAGGACTACAATGAGCAGTTCTTC,CASSTQTGQDYNEQFF
TRBD1,NA,TRBJ1-1,TRBV9,TGTGCCAGCCTGGCTCGTCAGGGGGCAACCGCTTTCTTT,CASLARQGATAFF
NA,NA,TRBJ1-2,TRBV9,TGTGCCAGCAGCGTAAACCTCGCGATGAACTATGGCTACACCTTC,CASSVNLAMNYGYTF
NA,NA,TRBJ2-1,TRBV9,TGTGCCAGCAGCGTAGGTTGGTCAGGTAACAATGAGCAGTTCTTC,CASSVGWSGNNEQFF
TRBD1,NA,TRBJ1-5,TRBV19,TGTGCCAGTAGTGTGGGACAGGGGGTAGGTAATCAGCCCCAGCATTTT,CASSVGQGVGNQPQHF
TRBD2,NA,TRBJ2-3,TRBV12-5,TGTGCTAGTGGTTTGGGGACTAGCGGGGGTGGGACAGATACGCAGTATTTT,CASGLGTSGGGTDTQYF
NA,NA,TRBJ2-7,TRBV30,TGTGCCTGGAGTGTTGTAGCGCCAGAGCAGTACTTC,CAWSVVAPEQYF
TRBD2,NA,TRBJ2-2,TRBV9,TGTGCCAGCAGCGTAGCGGGGGGAAACACCGGGGAGCTGTTTTTT,CASSVAGGNTGELFF
NA,NA,TRBJ2-7,TRBV6-5,TGTGCCAGCAGTTACTCGAGGGCCTACTACGAGCAGTACTTC,CASSYSRAYYEQYF
NA,NA,TRBJ2-1,TRBV7-9,TGTGCCAGCAGCTTAACTAGCAATGAGCAGTTCTTC,CASSLTSNEQFF
TRBD2,NA,TRBJ2-1,TRBV14,TGTGCCAGCAGCCAAGAACTAGCGGGAGGTCCCCAGTTCTTC,CASSQELAGGPQFF
TRBD2,few,TRBJ2-7,TRBV2,TGTGCCAGCAGTGTGGGGACTAGTATCGCCCGCGAGCAGTACTTC,CASSVGTSIAREQYF
NA,once,TRBJ2-7,TRBV19,TGTGCCAGTAGGGGGGACACCTACGAGCAGTACTTC,CASRGDTYEQYF
TRBD2,once,TRBJ2-7,TRBV9,TGTGCCAGCAGCGTTAGCGGGGGGCACCCGTACGAGCAGTACTTC,CASSVSGGHPYEQYF
TRBD2,NA,TRBJ2-3,TRBV29-1,TGCAGCGTTGTCGGAGCGGGGGGGAGCACAGATACGCAGTATTTT,CSVVGAGGSTDTQYF
TRBD2,NA,TRBJ2-7,TRBV5-1,TGCGCCAGCAGCTCATGGACTAGCGGAGACTACGAGCAGTACTTC,CASSSWTSGDYEQYF
NA,NA,TRBJ1-4,TRBV30,TGTGCCTGGAGCCCCGAGCCGTATGAAAAACTGTTTTTT,CAWSPEPYEKLFF
NA,NA,TRBJ2-1,TRBV25-1,TGTGCCAGCAGTGTGGGGGGAGATGAGCAGTTCTTC,CASSVGGDEQFF
TRBD2,NA,TRBJ2-1,TRBV5-1,TGCGCCAGCAGCTCCTGGGGACTAGCGGGGGATGTCTACAATGAGCAGTTCTTC,CASSSWGLAGDVYNEQFF
NA,NA,TRBJ1-2,TRBV19,TGTGCCAGTACTGGGGCGGACTATGGCTACACCTTC,CASTGADYGYTF
NA,NA,TRBJ1-5,TRBV9,TGTGCCCCCGGTTCTGGCAATCAGCCCCAGCATTTT,CAPGSGNQPQHF
NA,NA,TRBJ1-2,TRBV7-9,TGTGCCGGGATGAGGTTAGGGGCCGACTATGGCTACACCTTC,CAGMRLGADYGYTF
NA,NA,TRBJ1-3,TRBV6-5,TGTGCCAGCACTCCCCCGGGGGTTGGAAACACCATATATTTT,CASTPPGVGNTIYF
NA,NA,TRBJ2-2,TRBV5-1,TGCGCCAGCAGCTTGTATGTGATGGTGCAGGGTCGAGACACCGGGGAGCTGTTTTTT,CASSLYVMVQGRDTGELFF
NA,NA,TRBJ1-5,TRBV21-1,TGTGCCAGCAGCGTCCGACACCGTTTCAATCAGCCCCAGCATTTT,CASSVRHRFNQPQHF
TRBD1,NA,TRBJ1-2,TRBV6-1,TGTGCCATCCCCGGGACAGGGAAAGGCTACACCTTC,CAIPGTGKGYTF
NA,NA,TRBJ1-1,TRBV18,TGTGCCAGCTCACAGCGGGACGAGAACACTGAAGCTTTCTTT,CASSQRDENTEAFF
NA,once,TRBJ1-1,TRBV12-5,TGTGCTAGTGGTTTGGCGTCGGGTGAGGGAACTGAAGCTTTCTTT,CASGLASGEGTEAFF
TRBD2,NA,TRBJ2-7,TRBV5-4,TGTGCCAGCAGCTTCCGGCTAGCGGGGGGAAGCTCCTACGAGCAGTACTTC,CASSFRLAGGSSYEQYF
NA,NA,TRBJ2-6,TRBV19,TGTGCCAGTAGTATACGGTCTGGGGCCAACGTCCTGACTTTC,CASSIRSGANVLTF
NA,NA,TRBJ1-5,TRBV19,TGTGCCAGTAGTCCAAACTTGGGCGGCAATCAGCCCCAGCATTTT,CASSPNLGGNQPQHF
NA,NA,TRBJ1-2,TRBV6-5,TGTGCCAGCAGTTATGGGGGGTGTGGCTACACCTTC,CASSYGGCGYTF
NA,few,TRBJ1-4,TRBV5-6,TGTGCCAGCAGCTTGGGATCGGGGGATAAACTGTTTTTT,CASSLGSGDKLFF
TRBD1,NA,TRBJ2-5,TRBV7-6,TGTGCCAGCAGCTTAAACACAGGGGGCATACAAGAGACCCAGTACTTC,CASSLNTGGIQETQYF
NA,few,TRBJ1-2,TRBV4-2,TGTGCCAGCAGCCAAAGACAGAAGGGTGGCTACACCTTC,CASSQRQKGGYTF
NA,NA,TRBJ2-7,TRBV5-1,TGCGCCAGCAGCTTGACCGGGACTCCGGCCGTCAACGAGCAGTACTTC,CASSLTGTPAVNEQYF